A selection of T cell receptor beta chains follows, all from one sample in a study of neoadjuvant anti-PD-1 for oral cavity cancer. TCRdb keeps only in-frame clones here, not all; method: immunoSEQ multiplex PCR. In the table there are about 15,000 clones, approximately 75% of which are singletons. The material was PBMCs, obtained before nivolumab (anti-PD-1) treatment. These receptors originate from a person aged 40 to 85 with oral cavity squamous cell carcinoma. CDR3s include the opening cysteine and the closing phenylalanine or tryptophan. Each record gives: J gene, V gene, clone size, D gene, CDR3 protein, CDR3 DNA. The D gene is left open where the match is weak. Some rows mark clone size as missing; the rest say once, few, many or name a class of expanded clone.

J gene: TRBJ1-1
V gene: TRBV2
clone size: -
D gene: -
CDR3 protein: CASSEQGRGNTEAFF
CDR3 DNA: TGTGCCAGCAGTGAACAGGGACGGGGGAACACTGAAGCTTTCTTT

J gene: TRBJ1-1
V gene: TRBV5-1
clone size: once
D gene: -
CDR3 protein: CASSTRANTEAFF
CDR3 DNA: TGCGCCAGCAGCACCCGGGCGAACACTGAAGCTTTCTTT

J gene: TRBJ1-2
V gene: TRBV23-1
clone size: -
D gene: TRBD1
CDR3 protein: CASSLARDRGFGYTF
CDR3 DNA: TGCGCCAGCAGTCTTGCCAGGGACAGGGGTTTTGGCTACACCTTC

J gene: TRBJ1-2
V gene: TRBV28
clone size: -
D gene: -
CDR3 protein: CASSRTGTGYGYTF
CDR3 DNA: TGTGCCAGCAGTCGCACAGGGACGGGCTATGGCTACACCTTC

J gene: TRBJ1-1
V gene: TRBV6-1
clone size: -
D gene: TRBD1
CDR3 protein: CASSDRDRGGTEAFF
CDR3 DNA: TGTGCCAGCAGTGACCGGGACAGGGGAGGCACTGAAGCTTTCTTT

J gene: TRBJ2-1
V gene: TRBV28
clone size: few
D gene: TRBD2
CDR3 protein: CASSPAGVGVNEQFF
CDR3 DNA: TGTGCCAGCAGTCCAGCGGGAGTTGGTGTCAATGAGCAGTTCTTC

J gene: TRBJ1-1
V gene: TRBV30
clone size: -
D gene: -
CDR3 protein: CAWSPPGLGRYEAFF
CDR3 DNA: TGTGCCTGGAGTCCCCCGGGTCTTGGACGTTATGAAGCTTTCTTT

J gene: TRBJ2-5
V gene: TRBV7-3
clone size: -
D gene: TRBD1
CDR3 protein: CASSTGTGSGTQYF
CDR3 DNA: TGTGCCAGCAGCACAGGGACAGGGTCAGGGACCCAGTACTTC

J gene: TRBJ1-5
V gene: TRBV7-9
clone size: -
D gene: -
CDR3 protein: CASSGRGSGKRRNQPQHF
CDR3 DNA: TGTGCCAGCAGCGGAAGGGGGTCGGGGAAGAGGCGCAATCAGCCCCAGCATTTT

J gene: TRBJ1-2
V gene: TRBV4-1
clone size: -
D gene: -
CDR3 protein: CASSQGALSYGYTF
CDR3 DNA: TGCGCCAGCAGCCAAGGGGCTCTTTCCTATGGCTACACCTTC

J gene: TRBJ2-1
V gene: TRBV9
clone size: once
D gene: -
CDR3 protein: CASSRRRNEQFF
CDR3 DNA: TGTGCCAGCAGCCGTCGACGCAATGAGCAGTTCTTC

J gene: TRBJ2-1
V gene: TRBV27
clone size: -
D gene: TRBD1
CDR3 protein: CASSLIQGAYNEQFF
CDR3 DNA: TGTGCCAGCAGTTTAATACAGGGGGCTTACAATGAGCAGTTCTTC

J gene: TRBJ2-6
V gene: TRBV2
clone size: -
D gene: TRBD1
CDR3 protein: CASPIRTGAGANVLTF
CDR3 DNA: TGTGCCAGCCCGATCAGGACAGGGGCTGGGGCCAACGTCCTGACTTTC

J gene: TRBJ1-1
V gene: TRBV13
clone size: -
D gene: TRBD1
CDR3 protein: CASSAGTGGGTEAFF
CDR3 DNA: TGTGCCAGCAGCGCCGGGACAGGGGGCGGCACTGAAGCTTTCTTT

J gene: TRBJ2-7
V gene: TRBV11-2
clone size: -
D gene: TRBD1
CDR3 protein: CASSFGSGTGPYEQYF
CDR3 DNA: TGTGCCAGCAGCTTCGGATCCGGGACAGGGCCTTACGAGCAGTACTTC